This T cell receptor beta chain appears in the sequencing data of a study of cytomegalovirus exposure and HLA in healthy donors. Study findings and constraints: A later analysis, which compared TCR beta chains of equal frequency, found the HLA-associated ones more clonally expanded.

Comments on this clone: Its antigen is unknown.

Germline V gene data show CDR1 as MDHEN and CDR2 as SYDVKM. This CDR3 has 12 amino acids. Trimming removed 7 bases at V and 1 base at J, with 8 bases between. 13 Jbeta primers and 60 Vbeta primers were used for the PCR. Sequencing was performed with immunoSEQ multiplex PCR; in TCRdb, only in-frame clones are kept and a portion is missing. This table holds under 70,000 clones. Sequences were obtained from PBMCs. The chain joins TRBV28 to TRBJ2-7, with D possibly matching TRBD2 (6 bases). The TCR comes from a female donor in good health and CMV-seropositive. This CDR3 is CASNSGSYEQYF. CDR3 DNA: TGTGCCAGCAATAGCGGTTCCTACGAGCAGTACTTC.